This TCR beta chain originates from a study of blood T cell repertoires in COVID-19. Study in general: COVID-19 samples from acute and convalescent phases originated in the United States, Italy and Spain. PBMCs, B-cell-depleted T cells, or T cells were the source of the cDNA or gDNA that made up the material.

CDR1 is KGHSH and CDR2 is LQKENI in the germline V gene. V was clipped by 2 bases and J by 8 bases, with 7 bases between them. This CDR3 region has 12 residues. Produced via immunoSEQ multiplex PCR; TCRdb's table is partial and in-frame only. Of more than 70,000 clones listed, under 80% are singletons. This TCR came from a human donor in a cohort sampled during active COVID-19. The source material was peripheral blood. The V call is TRBV18, the J call TRBJ2-1, with D possibly matching TRBD2 (6 bases). The CDR3 protein is CASSPSSDEQFF. The CDR3, as DNA: TGTGCCAGCTCACCATCTAGCGATGAGCAGTTCTTC.